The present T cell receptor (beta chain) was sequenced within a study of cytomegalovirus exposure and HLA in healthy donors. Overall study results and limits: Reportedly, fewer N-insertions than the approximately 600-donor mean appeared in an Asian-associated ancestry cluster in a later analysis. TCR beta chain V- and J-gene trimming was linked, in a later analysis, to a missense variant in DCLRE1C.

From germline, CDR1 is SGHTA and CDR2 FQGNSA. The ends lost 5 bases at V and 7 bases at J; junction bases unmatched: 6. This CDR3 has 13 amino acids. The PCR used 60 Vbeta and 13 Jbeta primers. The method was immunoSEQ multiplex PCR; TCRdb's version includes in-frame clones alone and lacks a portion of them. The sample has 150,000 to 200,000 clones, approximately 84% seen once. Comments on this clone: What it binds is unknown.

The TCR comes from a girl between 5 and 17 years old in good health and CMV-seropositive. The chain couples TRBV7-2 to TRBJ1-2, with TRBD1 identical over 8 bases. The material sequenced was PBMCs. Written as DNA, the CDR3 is TGTGCCAGCAGCCCAAGGACAGGGTTTGGCTACACCTTC. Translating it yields CASSPRTGFGYTF. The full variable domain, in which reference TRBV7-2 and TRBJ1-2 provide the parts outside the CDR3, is GAGVSQSPSNKVTEKGKDVELRCDPISGHTALYWYRQSLGQGLEFLIYFQGNSAPDKSGLPSDRFSAERTGGSVSTLTIQRTQQEDSAVYLCASSPRTGFGYTFGSGTRLTVV.